This T cell receptor beta chain was recorded in a study of cytomegalovirus exposure and HLA in healthy donors. Study conclusions and caveats: Presence/absence analyses treated sequencing depth as roughly uniform across donors. The study put some 160 TCR beta chains on its list as cytomegalovirus-associated.

In the PCR, 60 Vbeta and 13 Jbeta primers were used. Assay used: immunoSEQ multiplex PCR; TCRdb lists only in-frame clones, some missing. The sample shows approximately 100,000 clones, 65% to 90% of them seen only once. The CDR3 contains 16 residues. J lost 0 bases, V lost 4 bases, and 6 bases had no gene match. CDR1 KGHSH and CDR2 LQKENI come from the germline V gene. Worth noting for this clone: No antigen is known for it.

Material for sequencing was PBMCs. The gene calls are TRBV18 and TRBJ2-1, with TRBD1 identical over 7 bases. This TCR derives from a woman in her thirties in good health and CMV-seronegative. The CDR3 loop reads CASSRGQLSSYNEQFF. Written as DNA, the CDR3 is TGTGCCAGCTCACGGGGACAGCTCAGCTCCTACAATGAGCAGTTCTTC.